This TCR beta chain was sequenced in a study of human CD8 memory T cell subsets. Notes on the study in general: Diversity was similarly high in stem-like memory and precursor exhausted T cells, which was not the case for effector memory cells.

TCR beta libraries were made by UMI-labeled 5' RACE. Per the authors' pipeline: Libraries were built for TCR beta, and each one held between 3,000 and 18,000 functional CDR3 beta clonotypes. TCRdb reprocessed the 5' RACE reads, with one entry per CDR3 protein and no DNA. The V and J calls and clone size come from TCRdb's table, not from the authors' own analysis. This sample lists under 11,000 distinct CDR3 sequences; its ten largest clones have roughly a fifth. Germline values: CDR1 MNHEY, CDR2 SVGEGT. The length of the CDR3 is 16 residues. On this clonotype itself: What it binds is unknown.

The sequenced material came from CD8+ T cells from PBMCs. The chain employs TRBV6-2 or TRBV6-3 and TRBJ2-1; without DNA, the TCRdb call of TRBD1 cannot be checked. This clonotype was sampled from a human donor in good health. The CDR3 sequence: CASSSLSQGAGNEQFF.